A selection of T cell receptor beta chains follows, all from one sample in a study of T cell repertoires in cytomegalovirus infection. Via MiXCR, TCRdb re-called the reads, giving one row per CDR3 protein. The profile shows approximately 390,000 distinct CDR3 sequences, around a third of them singletons. These TCRs' antigens remain unknown. The specimen was cultured PBMCs, collected from culture after CMV antigen stimulation. The receptors were sampled from a human donor in good health (CMV status not recorded). Some clones in this sample may be carry-over from other donors' samples. Both conserved end residues are part of each CDR3. The D gene is left open where the match is weak. Not all rows give a size; the values are once, few, many and, for expanded clones, a class.

CDR3 protein: CASGTSTFTDTQYF
CDR3 DNA: TGTGCCAGTGGGACTAGCACTTTCACAGATACGCAGTATTTT
D gene: TRBD2
J gene: TRBJ2-3
V gene: TRBV7-6
clone size: many

CDR3 protein: CASSILFWEQFF
CDR3 DNA: TGTGCCAGCAGTATACTATTTTGGGAGCAGTTCTTC
D gene: -
J gene: TRBJ2-1
V gene: TRBV6-1
clone size: -

CDR3 protein: CASRGWGSAEAFF
CDR3 DNA: TGTGCCAGCCGGGGGTGGGGTTCGGCTGAAGCTTTCTTT
D gene: -
J gene: TRBJ1-1
V gene: TRBV5-5
clone size: many

CDR3 protein: CASSLSAINEKLFF
CDR3 DNA: TGTGCCAGCAGCTTGTCGGCGATTAATGAAAAACTGTTTTTT
D gene: -
J gene: TRBJ1-4
V gene: TRBV7-9
clone size: -

CDR3 protein: CASSLLLPGASGTSGRLDTQYF
CDR3 DNA: TGTGCCAGCAGTTTATTGCTCCCGGGGGCGTCCGGGACTAGCGGGAGGTTAGATACGCAGTATTTT
D gene: TRBD2
J gene: TRBJ2-3
V gene: TRBV27
clone size: -

CDR3 protein: CASSQDGSYNEQFF
CDR3 DNA: TGCGCCAGCAGCCAAGACGGGTCCTACAATGAGCAGTTCTTC
D gene: -
J gene: TRBJ2-1
V gene: TRBV4-3
clone size: -

CDR3 protein: CASSHSQPGLAANTGELFF
CDR3 DNA: TGCGCCAGCAGCCATTCTCAACCGGGACTAGCGGCGAACACCGGGGAGCTGTTTTTT
D gene: TRBD2
J gene: TRBJ2-2
V gene: TRBV4-3
clone size: -

CDR3 protein: CASSYQGLVNTDTQYF
CDR3 DNA: TGTGCCAGCAGTTACCAGGGCTTGGTCAACACAGATACGCAGTATTTT
D gene: -
J gene: TRBJ2-3
V gene: TRBV6-1
clone size: few

CDR3 protein: CSARRLAGATDTQYF
CDR3 DNA: TGCAGTGCTAGACGCCTAGCGGGAGCGACAGATACGCAGTATTTT
D gene: TRBD2
J gene: TRBJ2-3
V gene: TRBV20-1
clone size: -

CDR3 protein: CASSQLSGTGLGLFF
CDR3 DNA: TGTGCCAGTAGTCAATTATCCGGGACAGGCCTGGGGCTGTTTTTT
D gene: TRBD1
J gene: TRBJ1-4
V gene: TRBV19
clone size: -

CDR3 protein: CASSFDSGSGNTQYF
CDR3 DNA: TGTGCCAGCAGCTTTGATAGCGGGAGTGGAAATACGCAGTATTTT
D gene: TRBD2
J gene: TRBJ2-3
V gene: TRBV7-2
clone size: few

CDR3 protein: CASRRAGASYNEQFF
CDR3 DNA: TGTGCCAGCAGAAGAGCGGGAGCGTCCTACAATGAGCAGTTCTTC
D gene: TRBD2
J gene: TRBJ2-1
V gene: TRBV7-3
clone size: few

CDR3 protein: CASRSSTLAGLSYNEQFF
CDR3 DNA: TGTGCCAGCAGATCCTCCACCCTAGCGGGATTGTCCTACAATGAGCAGTTCTTC
D gene: TRBD2
J gene: TRBJ2-1
V gene: TRBV5-4
clone size: -

CDR3 protein: CASSPVAGVGLKTQYF
CDR3 DNA: TGTGCCAGCAGCCCAGTAGCGGGAGTCGGTTTAAAGACCCAGTACTTC
D gene: TRBD2
J gene: TRBJ2-5
V gene: TRBV11-2
clone size: -

CDR3 protein: CASSYLGTLNTEAFF
CDR3 DNA: TGTGCCAGCAGTTATCTGGGCACACTGAACACTGAAGCTTTCTTT
D gene: -
J gene: TRBJ1-1
V gene: TRBV6-2/TRBV6-3
clone size: -

CDR3 protein: CASSQEGRGETEAFF
CDR3 DNA: TGCGCCAGCAGCCAAGAAGGTAGGGGAGAGACTGAAGCTTTCTTT
D gene: -
J gene: TRBJ1-1
V gene: TRBV4-3
clone size: few

CDR3 protein: CASSGTGTGRIQQYF
CDR3 DNA: TGTGCCAGTAGCGGGACCGGGACAGGGAGGATCCAGCAGTACTTC
D gene: TRBD1
J gene: TRBJ2-7
V gene: TRBV19
clone size: -

CDR3 protein: CASSWGLQETQYF
CDR3 DNA: TGTGCCAGCAGTTGGGGACTTCAAGAGACCCAGTACTTC
D gene: -
J gene: TRBJ2-5
V gene: TRBV2
clone size: few

CDR3 protein: CSARPLAGQIVAETQYF
CDR3 DNA: TGCAGTGCTAGACCACTAGCGGGACAAATCGTCGCAGAGACCCAGTACTTC
D gene: TRBD2
J gene: TRBJ2-5
V gene: TRBV20-1
clone size: few

CDR3 protein: CASTGDPKGGELFF
CDR3 DNA: TGTGCCAGCACTGGGGACCCGAAGGGGGGGGAGCTGTTTTTT
D gene: -
J gene: TRBJ2-2
V gene: TRBV12-3/TRBV12-4
clone size: -

CDR3 protein: CASSAGQAQEISGYTF
CDR3 DNA: TGTGCCAGCAGCGCCGGACAGGCCCAAGAGATTTCCGGCTACACCTTC
D gene: TRBD1
J gene: TRBJ1-2
V gene: TRBV5-4
clone size: -

CDR3 protein: CASSLTGELSRNTIYF
CDR3 DNA: TGTGCCAGCAGCTTGACAGGGGAGTTATCAAGAAACACCATATATTTT
D gene: TRBD1
J gene: TRBJ1-3
V gene: TRBV5-4
clone size: -

CDR3 protein: CASSLGSPAVDTQYF
CDR3 DNA: TGTGCCAGCAGCTTAGGATCCCCCGCAGTGGATACGCAGTATTTT
D gene: -
J gene: TRBJ2-3
V gene: TRBV7-2
clone size: many

CDR3 protein: CASTEGGADQPQHF
CDR3 DNA: TGTGCCAGCACCGAAGGAGGGGCGGATCAGCCCCAGCATTTT
D gene: -
J gene: TRBJ1-5
V gene: TRBV12-3/TRBV12-4
clone size: -

CDR3 protein: CASSFSRTGAAGYTF
CDR3 DNA: TGCGCCAGCAGCTTCTCTAGGACAGGGGCCGCTGGCTACACCTTC
D gene: TRBD1
J gene: TRBJ1-2
V gene: TRBV5-1
clone size: few

CDR3 protein: CASSPGGLGTYNEQFF
CDR3 DNA: TGTGCCAGCAGCCCAGGGGGCCTAGGAACCTACAATGAGCAGTTCTTC
D gene: TRBD1
J gene: TRBJ2-1
V gene: TRBV7-3
clone size: few

CDR3 protein: CASSFPSTPEAFF
CDR3 DNA: TGTGCCAGCAGTTTTCCTAGCACACCTGAAGCTTTCTTT
D gene: -
J gene: TRBJ1-1
V gene: TRBV6-6
clone size: -

CDR3 protein: CSARFRPRNNEQFF
CDR3 DNA: TGCAGTGCTAGATTCCGCCCCCGAAACAATGAGCAGTTCTTC
D gene: -
J gene: TRBJ2-1
V gene: TRBV20-1
clone size: -

CDR3 protein: CASSQEELAGDTQYF
CDR3 DNA: TGCGCCAGCAGCCAGGAGGAACTAGCGGGAGATACGCAGTATTTT
D gene: TRBD2
J gene: TRBJ2-3
V gene: TRBV4-1
clone size: -

CDR3 protein: CASSYSLAGGGNEQFF
CDR3 DNA: TGTGCCAGCAGTTACTCACTAGCGGGAGGGGGTAATGAGCAGTTCTTC
D gene: TRBD2
J gene: TRBJ2-1
V gene: TRBV6-6
clone size: once

CDR3 protein: CSARPRGHTF
CDR3 DNA: TGCAGTGCTAGGCCCAGGGGGCATACCTTC
D gene: TRBD1
J gene: TRBJ1-2
V gene: TRBV20-1
clone size: -

CDR3 protein: CASRETGASYEQYF
CDR3 DNA: TGTGCCAGCAGGGAAACAGGGGCTTCCTACGAGCAGTACTTC
D gene: TRBD1
J gene: TRBJ2-7
V gene: TRBV25-1
clone size: few

CDR3 protein: CATSPNQAASGSSGNTGELFF
CDR3 DNA: TGTGCCACCAGTCCAAATCAGGCGGCTAGCGGGAGTAGCGGGAACACCGGGGAGCTGTTTTTT
D gene: TRBD2
J gene: TRBJ2-2
V gene: TRBV24-1
clone size: -

CDR3 protein: CASSSHAGARETQYF
CDR3 DNA: TGTGCCAGCAGTTCCCATGCGGGAGCTCGGGAGACCCAGTACTTC
D gene: TRBD2
J gene: TRBJ2-5
V gene: TRBV28
clone size: once

CDR3 protein: CASTDRTMYNEQFF
CDR3 DNA: TGTGCCAGCACAGACAGGACGATGTACAATGAGCAGTTCTTC
D gene: -
J gene: TRBJ2-1
V gene: TRBV6-2/TRBV6-3
clone size: once

CDR3 protein: CASSYSRPLSNNEQFF
CDR3 DNA: TGTGCCAGCAGTTACTCGAGGCCATTATCAAACAATGAGCAGTTCTTC
D gene: -
J gene: TRBJ2-1
V gene: TRBV6-6
clone size: few

CDR3 protein: CASSPEAAGGPGAQYF
CDR3 DNA: TGCGCCAGCAGCCCAGAAGCAGCGGGAGGGCCTGGGGCCCAGTACTTC
D gene: TRBD2
J gene: TRBJ2-5
V gene: TRBV4-3
clone size: few

CDR3 protein: CASSYSAGTYNEQFF
CDR3 DNA: TGTGCCAGCAGTTACTCGGCGGGAACCTACAATGAGCAGTTCTTC
D gene: -
J gene: TRBJ2-1
V gene: TRBV6-6
clone size: few

CDR3 protein: CASSSTSAGGNIQYF
CDR3 DNA: TGTGCCAGCAGTTCCACATCTGCAGGGGGTAACATTCAGTACTTC
D gene: TRBD1
J gene: TRBJ2-4
V gene: TRBV28
clone size: few

CDR3 protein: CASSQKGLAVYNEQFF
CDR3 DNA: TGTGCCAGCAGCCAGAAGGGACTAGCGGTTTACAATGAGCAGTTCTTC
D gene: TRBD2
J gene: TRBJ2-1
V gene: TRBV7-8
clone size: -

CDR3 protein: CATSDPDRQGKREQFF
CDR3 DNA: TGTGCCACCAGTGACCCCGATAGACAGGGTAAGCGTGAGCAGTTCTTC
D gene: TRBD1
J gene: TRBJ2-1
V gene: TRBV24-1
clone size: -

CDR3 protein: CASSLDAGGSGELFF
CDR3 DNA: TGTGCCAGCAGCTTGGACGCTGGGGGTAGCGGGGAGCTGTTTTTT
D gene: -
J gene: TRBJ2-2
V gene: TRBV7-2
clone size: few

CDR3 protein: CASSPRLLAGNTDTQYF
CDR3 DNA: TGTGCCAGCAGCCCCCGCCTCCTAGCGGGGAACACAGATACGCAGTATTTT
D gene: TRBD2
J gene: TRBJ2-3
V gene: TRBV7-2
clone size: few

CDR3 protein: CASRSFENTIYF
CDR3 DNA: TGTGCCAGCAGGTCATTTGAAAACACCATATATTTT
D gene: -
J gene: TRBJ1-3
V gene: TRBV12-3/TRBV12-4
clone size: -

CDR3 protein: CASLQGAVEAFF
CDR3 DNA: TGTGCCAGCTTGCAGGGGGCGGTTGAAGCTTTCTTT
D gene: TRBD1
J gene: TRBJ1-1
V gene: TRBV2
clone size: -

CDR3 protein: CASSRDRPGYTF
CDR3 DNA: TGTGCCAGCAGCCGGGACAGGCCCGGCTACACCTTC
D gene: TRBD1
J gene: TRBJ1-2
V gene: TRBV6-2/TRBV6-3
clone size: few

CDR3 protein: CASSSLAETQYF
CDR3 DNA: TGTGCCAGCAGTTCCCTAGCGGAGACCCAGTACTTC
D gene: -
J gene: TRBJ2-5
V gene: TRBV6-2/TRBV6-3
clone size: -

CDR3 protein: CASSRNGYTF
CDR3 DNA: TGTGCCAGCAGTCGCAATGGCTACACCTTC
D gene: -
J gene: TRBJ1-2
V gene: TRBV6-6
clone size: -

CDR3 protein: CSANPLSGSGETQYF
CDR3 DNA: TGCAGTGCTAACCCTCTTAGCGGGAGTGGAGAGACCCAGTACTTC
D gene: TRBD2
J gene: TRBJ2-5
V gene: TRBV20-1
clone size: -

CDR3 protein: CATSEFGQGGHGYTF
CDR3 DNA: TGTGCCACCAGTGAATTCGGACAGGGTGGCCATGGCTACACCTTC
D gene: TRBD1
J gene: TRBJ1-2
V gene: TRBV24-1
clone size: -

CDR3 protein: CASSPTSGRASGELFF
CDR3 DNA: TGTGCCAGCAGCCCCACTAGCGGGAGGGCCTCCGGGGAGCTGTTTTTT
D gene: TRBD2
J gene: TRBJ2-2
V gene: TRBV7-7
clone size: once

CDR3 protein: CASSPGAMNTEAFF
CDR3 DNA: TGTGCCAGCAGCCCCGGGGCGATGAACACTGAAGCTTTCTTT
D gene: -
J gene: TRBJ1-1
V gene: TRBV7-6
clone size: few

CDR3 protein: CSARSGSAYEQYF
CDR3 DNA: TGCAGTGCTAGATCAGGGTCCGCTTACGAGCAGTACTTC
D gene: -
J gene: TRBJ2-7
V gene: TRBV20-1
clone size: -

CDR3 protein: CASTRRGRQETQYF
CDR3 DNA: TGTGCCAGCACCCGGCGCGGGCGCCAAGAGACCCAGTACTTC
D gene: -
J gene: TRBJ2-5
V gene: TRBV28
clone size: -

CDR3 protein: CASSLSGTGGDGYTF
CDR3 DNA: TGTGCCAGCAGCTTATCCGGGACAGGGGGAGATGGCTACACCTTC
D gene: TRBD1
J gene: TRBJ1-2
V gene: TRBV7-2
clone size: -

CDR3 protein: CASSYAHEQFF
CDR3 DNA: TGTGCCAGCAGTTACGCGCATGAGCAGTTCTTC
D gene: -
J gene: TRBJ2-1
V gene: TRBV6-2/TRBV6-3
clone size: few

CDR3 protein: CASSFQSADTQYF
CDR3 DNA: TGTGCCAGCAGTTTCCAGTCCGCGGATACGCAGTATTTT
D gene: -
J gene: TRBJ2-3
V gene: TRBV28
clone size: few